These 5 T cell receptor beta chains originate from one sample sequenced in a study of blood T cells in healthy people across ages. It was with a sample-barcoded 5' primer and a J-beta primer mix that a second PCR of roughly 7 to 12 cycles was run. TCRdb itself ran the 5' RACE reads through MiXCR, one entry per CDR3 protein. Here the sample spans approximately 900,000 distinct CDR3 sequences, under 50% being singletons. The sample was blood. Every receptor here comes from a man under 40 in good health.

The rearrangement uses TRBV20-1 and TRBJ1-2; 9 bases agree with TRBD1. V trimming: 3 bases; J trimming: 2 bases; junction bases outside the gene matches: 10. This CDR3 comprises 16 residues. The germline V gene has CDR1 DFQATT and CDR2 SNEGSKA (reference sequence). The CDR3 sequence: CSARGTGMLENYGYTF. Here the CDR3 DNA reads TGCAGTGCTAGGGGGACAGGGATGCTGGAGAACTATGGCTACACCTTC.

This clonotype was seen a few times. Written as DNA, the CDR3 is TGCAGTGAGTCAGGGAGCACAGATACGCAGTATTTT. It is translated as CSESGSTDTQYF. The chain uses TRBV20-1 and TRBJ2-3; D possibly corresponds to TRBD1 (5 bases). V was pared by 7 bases and J by 0 bases, with 8 bases between. Germline V gene sequence: CDR1 DFQATT, CDR2 SNEGSKA (reference sequence). The CDR3 has 12 amino acids.

J is TRBJ2-3 and V is TRBV10-3, with 7 positions matching TRBD1. This CDR3 contains 13 residues. V shed 6 bases and J 5 bases; nucleotides not matched to a gene: 5. The V gene's germline CDR1 is ENHRY and CDR2 SYGVKD. The CDR3 sequence: CAIRGQAEDTQYF. The CDR3 nucleotides are TGTGCCATCAGAGGACAGGCGGAAGATACGCAGTATTTT.

The chain joins TRBV5-1 to TRBJ1-2; 9 bases map to TRBD1. Germline trimming cut 0 bases from V and 7 bases from J; bases unmatched to any gene: 13. CDR1 SGHRS and CDR2 YFSETQ come from the germline V gene. This CDR3 has 17 residues. Written as DNA, the CDR3 is TGCGCCAGCAGCTTGGTCCAACTCGGGACAGGGCCGCGTGGCTACACCTTC. Protein sequence: CASSLVQLGTGPRGYTF.

About this clonotype itself: A clone one base away is much larger, so this may be a read error. V usage is TRBV6-5 and J usage is TRBJ2-3; 8 nucleotides agree with TRBD1. CDR1 is MNHEY and CDR2 is SVGAGI in the germline V gene. The CDR3 runs 14 residues. The CDR3 DNA is TGTGCCGGCAGCCGGACAGGGCCCACAGATACGCAGTATTTT. Protein product: CAGSRTGPTDTQYF.